This TCR beta chain was profiled in a study of blood T cells in healthy people across ages. V was pared by 1 base and J by 5 bases, with 14 bases between. This CDR3 contains 15 residues. Germline V lookup: CDR1 MNHEY, CDR2 SMNVEV (reference sequence). Through a sample-barcoded 5' primer and a J-beta primer mix, a second PCR was run for roughly 6 to 11 cycles. Each CDR3 protein gets one entry after TCRdb re-called the 5' RACE reads with MiXCR. The profile shows 1.5 million to 2 million distinct CDR3 sequences, 35% to 50% of them singletons. This clonotype was obtained from a human donor in good health. Sequences were obtained from blood. The chain combines TRBV27 with TRBJ1-2; maybe TRBD1 (6 bases). In DNA, the CDR3 is TGTGCCAGCAGTTTATTAGCCAGGGGACATTATGGCTACACCTTC. Its protein product is CASSLLARGHYGYTF.